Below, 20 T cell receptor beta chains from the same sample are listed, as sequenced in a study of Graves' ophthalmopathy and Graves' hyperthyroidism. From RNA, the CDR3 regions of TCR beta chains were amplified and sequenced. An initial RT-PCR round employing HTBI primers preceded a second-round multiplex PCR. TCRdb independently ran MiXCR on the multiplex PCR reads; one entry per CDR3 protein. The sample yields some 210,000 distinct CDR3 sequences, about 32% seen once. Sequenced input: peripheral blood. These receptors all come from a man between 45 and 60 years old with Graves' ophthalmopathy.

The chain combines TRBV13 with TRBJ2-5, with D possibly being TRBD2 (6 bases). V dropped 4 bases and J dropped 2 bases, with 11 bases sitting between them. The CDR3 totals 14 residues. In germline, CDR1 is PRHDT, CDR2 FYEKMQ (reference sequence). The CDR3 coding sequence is TGTGCCAGCAGCTCTCTTGGGGGGCAAGAGACCCAGTACTTC. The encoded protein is CASSSLGGQETQYF.

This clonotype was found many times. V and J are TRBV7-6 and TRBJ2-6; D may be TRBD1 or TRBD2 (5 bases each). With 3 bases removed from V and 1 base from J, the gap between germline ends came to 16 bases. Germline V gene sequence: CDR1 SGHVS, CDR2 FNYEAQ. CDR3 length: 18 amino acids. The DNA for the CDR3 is TGTGCCAGCAGCTTTACCCGGGACGGTGCTTCTGGGGCCAACGTCCTGACTTTC. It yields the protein CASSFTRDGASGANVLTF. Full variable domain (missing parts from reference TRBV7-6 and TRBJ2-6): GAGVSQSPRYKVTKRGQDVALRCDPISGHVSLYWYRQALGQGPEFLTYFNYEAQQDKSGLPNDRFSAERPEGSISTLTIQRTEQRDSAMYRCASSFTRDGASGANVLTFGAGSRLTVL.

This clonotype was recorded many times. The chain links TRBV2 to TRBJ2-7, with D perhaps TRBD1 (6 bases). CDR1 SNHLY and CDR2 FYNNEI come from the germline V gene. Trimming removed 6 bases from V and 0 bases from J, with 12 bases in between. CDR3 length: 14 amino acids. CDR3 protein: CASRTGHPSYEQYF. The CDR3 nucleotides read TGTGCCAGCAGAACGGGACACCCCTCCTACGAGCAGTACTTC.

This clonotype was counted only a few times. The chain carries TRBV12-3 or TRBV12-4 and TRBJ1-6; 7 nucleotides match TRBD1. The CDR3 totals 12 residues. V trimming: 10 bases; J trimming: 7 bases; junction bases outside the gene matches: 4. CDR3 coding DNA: TGTGCCACCGGGACAGCGAATTCACCCCTCCACTTT. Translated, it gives CATGTANSPLHF.

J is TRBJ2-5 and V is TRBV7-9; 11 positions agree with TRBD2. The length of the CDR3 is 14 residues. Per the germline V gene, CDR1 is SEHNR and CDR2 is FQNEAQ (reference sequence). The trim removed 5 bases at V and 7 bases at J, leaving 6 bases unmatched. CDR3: CASSVPGTSGTQYF. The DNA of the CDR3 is TGTGCCAGCAGCGTACCCGGGACTAGCGGGACCCAGTACTTC.

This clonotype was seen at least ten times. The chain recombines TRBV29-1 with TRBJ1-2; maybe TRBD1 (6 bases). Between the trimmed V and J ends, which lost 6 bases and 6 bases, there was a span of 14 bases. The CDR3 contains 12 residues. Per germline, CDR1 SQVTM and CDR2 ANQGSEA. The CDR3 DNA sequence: TGCAGCGTCGCCGGGACAAGCAATGGCTACACCTTC. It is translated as CSVAGTSNGYTF. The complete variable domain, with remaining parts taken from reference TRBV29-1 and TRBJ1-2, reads SAVISQKPSRDICQRGTSLTIQCQVDSQVTMMFWYRQQPGQSLTLIATANQGSEATYESGFVIDKFPISRPNLTFSTLTVSNMSPEDSSIYLCSVAGTSNGYTFGSGTRLTVV.

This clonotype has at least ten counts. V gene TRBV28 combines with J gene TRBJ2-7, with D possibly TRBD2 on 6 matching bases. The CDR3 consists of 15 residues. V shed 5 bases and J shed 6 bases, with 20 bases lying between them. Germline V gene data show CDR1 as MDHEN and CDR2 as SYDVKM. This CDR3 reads CASSPTPAIGSEQYF. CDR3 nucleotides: TGTGCCAGCAGTCCAACCCCGGCTATCGGGAGCGAGCAGTACTTC.

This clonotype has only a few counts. DNA of the CDR3: TGTGCCAGCAGCTTAGTCGAGTGGCGGGATTACCAAGAGACCCAGTACTTC. Its translation: CASSLVEWRDYQETQYF. The chain employs TRBV11-2 and TRBJ2-5, with D possibly being TRBD2 (6 bases). The germline gives CDR1 SGHAT, CDR2 FQNNGV. The CDR3 spans 17 residues. V was trimmed by 1 base and J by 0 bases, leaving 15 bases between them.

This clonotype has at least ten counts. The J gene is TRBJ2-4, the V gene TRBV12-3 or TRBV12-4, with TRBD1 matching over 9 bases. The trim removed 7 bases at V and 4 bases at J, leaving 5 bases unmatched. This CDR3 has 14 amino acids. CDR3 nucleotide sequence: TGTGCCAGCACCCCAGGGACAGGGAAAAACATTCAGTACTTC. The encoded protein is CASTPGTGKNIQYF.

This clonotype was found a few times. CDR3 coding DNA: TGTGCCAGCAGTTCCCAGGGTTCGTGGACTGAAGCTTTCTTT. It yields the protein CASSSQGSWTEAFF. This rearrangement joins TRBV28 to TRBJ1-1; possibly TRBD1 for D (5 bases). Germline CDR1 and CDR2: MDHEN and SYDVKM. The CDR3 spans 14 residues. The V and J ends lost 4 bases and 5 bases respectively, with 14 bases between them.

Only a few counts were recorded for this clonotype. The CDR3 region has the DNA TGTGCCAGCAGTTTTAGGCGGAACCAAGAGACCCAGTACTTC. Amino acids: CASSFRRNQETQYF. This chain joins TRBV12-3 or TRBV12-4 and TRBJ2-5; no clear D gene. V was shortened by 3 bases and J by 0 bases, with 8 bases between the two germline ends. CDR3 length: 14 residues.

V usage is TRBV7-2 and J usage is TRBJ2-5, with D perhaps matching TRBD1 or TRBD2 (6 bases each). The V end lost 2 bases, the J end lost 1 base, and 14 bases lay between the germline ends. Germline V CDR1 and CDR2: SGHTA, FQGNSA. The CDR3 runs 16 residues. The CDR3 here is CASSLRGASAQETQYF. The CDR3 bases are TGTGCCAGCAGCTTAAGGGGGGCTTCTGCCCAAGAGACCCAGTACTTC.

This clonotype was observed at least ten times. The CDR3: CASKGQLNTGELFF. Here the CDR3 DNA reads TGTGCCAGCAAGGGACAGCTAAACACCGGGGAGCTGTTTTTT. V gene TRBV13 combines with J gene TRBJ2-2; 7 positions agree with TRBD1. Germline trimming cut 7 bases from V and 2 bases from J; bases unmatched to any gene: 4. CDR1 is PRHDT and CDR2 is FYEKMQ in the germline V gene (reference sequence). The CDR3 is 14 residues long.

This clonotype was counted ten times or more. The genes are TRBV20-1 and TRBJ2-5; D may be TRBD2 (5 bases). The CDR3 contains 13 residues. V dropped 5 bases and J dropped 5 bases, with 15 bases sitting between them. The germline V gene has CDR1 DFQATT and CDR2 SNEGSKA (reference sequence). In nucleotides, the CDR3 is TGCAGTGCTCGACCCCCGGAGGCCGAGACCCAGTACTTC. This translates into CSARPPEAETQYF.

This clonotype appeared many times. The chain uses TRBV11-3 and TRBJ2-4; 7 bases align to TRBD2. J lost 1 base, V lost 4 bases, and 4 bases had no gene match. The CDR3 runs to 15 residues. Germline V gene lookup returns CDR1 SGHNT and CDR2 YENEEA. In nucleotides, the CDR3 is TGTGCCAGCAGCTCCCGGGAGGATGCCAAAAACATTCAGTACTTC. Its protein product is CASSSREDAKNIQYF.

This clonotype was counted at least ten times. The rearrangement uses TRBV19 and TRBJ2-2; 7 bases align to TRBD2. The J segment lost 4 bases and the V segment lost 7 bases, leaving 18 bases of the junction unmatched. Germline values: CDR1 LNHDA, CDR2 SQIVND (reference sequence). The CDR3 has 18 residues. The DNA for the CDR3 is TGTGCCAGTAACCGCGGGGGATTACGGGACGATCTCACCGGGGAGCTGTTTTTT. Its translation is CASNRGGLRDDLTGELFF.

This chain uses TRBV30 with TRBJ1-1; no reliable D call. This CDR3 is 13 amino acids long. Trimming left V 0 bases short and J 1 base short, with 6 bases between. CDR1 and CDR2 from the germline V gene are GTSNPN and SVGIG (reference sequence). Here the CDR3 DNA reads TGTGCCTGGAGTGTAAAGGGGAACACTGAAGCTTTCTTT. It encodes CAWSVKGNTEAFF.

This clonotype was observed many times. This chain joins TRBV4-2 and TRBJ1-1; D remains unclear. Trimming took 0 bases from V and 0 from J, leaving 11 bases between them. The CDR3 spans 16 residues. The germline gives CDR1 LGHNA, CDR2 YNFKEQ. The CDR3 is CASSQDLSNVNTEAFF. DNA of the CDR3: TGTGCCAGCAGCCAAGATCTGTCTAACGTGAACACTGAAGCTTTCTTT.

CDR3 sequence: CSAETGNEQYF. Written as DNA, the CDR3 is TGCAGTGCAGAAACAGGGAACGAGCAGTACTTC. The chain uses TRBV20-1 and TRBJ2-7, with TRBD1 as a possible D gene (6 bases). The germline V gene has CDR1 DFQATT and CDR2 SNEGSKA (reference sequence). The CDR3 is made up of 11 amino acids. Trimming shortened V by 6 bases and J by 5 bases, and 11 bases separated the two germline ends.

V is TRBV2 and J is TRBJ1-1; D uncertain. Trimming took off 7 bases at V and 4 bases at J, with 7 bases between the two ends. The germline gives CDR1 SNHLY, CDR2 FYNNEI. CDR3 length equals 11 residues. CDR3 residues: CASIPATEAFF. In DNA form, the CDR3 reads TGTGCCAGCATCCCGGCCACTGAAGCTTTCTTT.